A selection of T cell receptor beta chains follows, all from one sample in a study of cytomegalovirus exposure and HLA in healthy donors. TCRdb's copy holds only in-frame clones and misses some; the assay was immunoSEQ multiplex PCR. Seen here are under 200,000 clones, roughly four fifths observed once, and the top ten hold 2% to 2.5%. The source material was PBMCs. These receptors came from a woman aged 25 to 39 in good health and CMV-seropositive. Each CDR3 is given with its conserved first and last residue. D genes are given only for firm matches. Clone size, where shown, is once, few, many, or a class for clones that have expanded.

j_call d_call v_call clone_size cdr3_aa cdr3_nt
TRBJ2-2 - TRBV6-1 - CASSEARGAPGELFF TGTGCCAGCAGTGAAGCTCGGGGGGCGCCCGGGGAGCTGTTTTTT
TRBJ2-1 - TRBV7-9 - CASSPPRGSYNEQFF TGTGCCAGCAGCCCCCCCCGGGGGTCCTACAATGAGCAGTTCTTC
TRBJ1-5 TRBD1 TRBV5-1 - CASSQEGAQPQHF TGCGCCAGCAGCCAGGAGGGGGCTCAGCCCCAGCATTTT
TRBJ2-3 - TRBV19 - CASSIPVNTDTQYF TGTGCCAGTAGTATCCCAGTCAACACAGATACGCAGTATTTT
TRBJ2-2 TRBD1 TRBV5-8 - CASRQTGSGTGELFF TGTGCCAGCAGGCAGACAGGGTCGGGCACCGGGGAGCTGTTTTTT
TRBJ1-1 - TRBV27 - CASSLSTGVTEAFF TGTGCCAGCAGTTTATCGACAGGCGTCACTGAAGCTTTCTTT
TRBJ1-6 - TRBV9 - CASSVDSGGVSPLHF TGTGCCAGCAGCGTAGATTCGGGGGGAGTTTCACCCCTCCACTTT
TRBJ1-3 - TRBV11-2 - CASSLEGAVGNTIYF TGTGCCAGCAGCTTAGAGGGGGCAGTTGGAAACACCATATATTTT
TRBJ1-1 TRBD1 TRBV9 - CASSVGGGGDAFF TGTGCCAGCAGCGTAGGAGGGGGCGGCGACGCTTTCTTT
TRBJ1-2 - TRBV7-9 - CASSLGHDLNYGYTF TGTGCCAGCAGCTTGGGACACGACCTTAACTATGGCTACACCTTC
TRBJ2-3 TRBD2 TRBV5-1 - CASSSRPPHSRGVTDTQYF TGCGCCAGCAGCTCCCGGCCGCCACATTCACGGGGGGTCACAGATACGCAGTATTTT
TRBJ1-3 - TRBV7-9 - CSSSPKIRVGNTIYF TGTTCCAGCAGCCCGAAAATCAGGGTCGGAAACACCATATATTTT
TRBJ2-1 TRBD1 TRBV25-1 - CASRDVPGQGSGNEQFF TGTGCCAGCAGGGACGTCCCGGGACAGGGATCGGGGAATGAGCAGTTCTTC
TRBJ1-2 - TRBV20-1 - CSARQGYGYTF TGCAGTGCTAGACAGGGCTATGGCTACACCTTC
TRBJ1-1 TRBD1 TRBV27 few CASSFSLTGGSEAFF TGTGCCAGCAGTTTTTCCCTAACAGGGGGGTCTGAAGCTTTCTTT
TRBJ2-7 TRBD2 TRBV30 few CASHLAGVQYF TGTGCCTCCCACCTAGCGGGAGTTCAGTACTTC
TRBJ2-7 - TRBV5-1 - CASSLGVTGALDYEQYF TGCGCCAGCAGCTTGGGGGTTACTGGGGCCCTAGACTACGAGCAGTACTTC
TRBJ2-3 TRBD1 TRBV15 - CATSPFDRAPDTQYF TGTGCCACCAGCCCCTTTGACAGGGCCCCAGATACGCAGTATTTT
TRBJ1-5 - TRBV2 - CASSEEIYSNQPQHF TGTGCCAGCAGCGAGGAGATTTATAGCAATCAGCCCCAGCATTTT
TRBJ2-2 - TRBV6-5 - CASSFRGTGELFF TGTGCCAGCAGTTTCAGGGGCACCGGGGAGCTGTTTTTT
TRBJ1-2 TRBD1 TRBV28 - CASSFSPGQQNYGYTF TGTGCCAGCAGTTTTTCACCGGGACAGCAGAACTATGGCTACACCTTC
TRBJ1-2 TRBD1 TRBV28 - CASSPPGGGYTF TGTGCCAGCAGTCCCCCAGGGGGGGGCTACACCTTC
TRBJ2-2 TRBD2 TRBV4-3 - CASSQRPLADTGELFF TGCGCCAGCAGCCAACGCCCACTAGCGGACACCGGGGAGCTGTTTTTT
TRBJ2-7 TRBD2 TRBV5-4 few CASSFLAGGAYEQYF TGTGCCAGCAGCTTTCTAGCGGGAGGTGCCTACGAGCAGTACTTC
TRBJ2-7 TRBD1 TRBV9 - CASSVEGRGPYEQYF TGTGCCAGCAGCGTAGAGGGCAGGGGGCCCTACGAGCAGTACTTC
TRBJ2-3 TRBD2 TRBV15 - CATSRDRGLASDTQYF TGTGCCACCAGCAGAGATCGGGGACTAGCTTCAGATACGCAGTATTTT
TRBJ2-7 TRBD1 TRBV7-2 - CASSPRTGLYEQYF TGTGCCAGCAGCCCAAGGACAGGCCTCTACGAGCAGTACTTC
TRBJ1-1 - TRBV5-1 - CASSLDGRNTEAFF TGCGCCAGCAGCTTGGATGGGAGGAACACTGAAGCTTTCTTT